There are a few counts of the clone carrying this TCR beta chain. The target antigen is unknown. The entry originates in a study of beta chain features in type 1 diabetes. Study-wide background: Healthy donors and patients had similar age, gender and cell yields.

The V segment lost 1 base and the J segment 1 base; nucleotides outside the gene matches: 3. From germline, CDR1 is LNHNV and CDR2 YYDKDF (reference sequence). The CDR3 has 15 amino acids. Every bit of the isolated RNA underwent reverse transcription, so sequencing read expressed TCRB transcripts. The table came from immunoSEQ multiplex PCR; TCRdb's copy has only in-frame clones and leaves some out. The sample holds approximately 300,000 clones, 11% seen once. Findings of the study overall: Type 1 diabetes patients showed a moderate but significant shortening of TCRB CDR3s in all four CD4+ subsets. Resolution of whether HLA type affects TCRB rearrangement was not achieved here. Across patients, naive, central memory and Treg TCRB repertoires exhibited apparently greater similarity than was observed across healthy donors.

The sequence came from a woman between 25 and 40 years old in good health. V is TRBV15 and J is TRBJ2-7, with TRBD2 identical over 8 bases. Sequenced material: naive CD4+ T cells from blood. This CDR3 is CATSRGGTSSYEQYF. In DNA form, the CDR3 reads TGTGCCACCAGCAGAGGTGGGACTAGTTCCTACGAGCAGTACTTC.